These 10 T cell receptor beta chains share one sample of origin, sequenced in a study of resident and recirculating memory T cells in vitiligo. Profiling relied on immunoSEQ multiplex PCR, and the TCRdb table lists in-frame clones only, not all of them. The sample consists of more than 35,000 clones, over 90% of them appearing once. Sequencing input: blood. The source of these receptors is a male donor with vitiligo.

The genes are TRBV6-1 and TRBJ1-5, with TRBD1 as a possible D gene (5 bases). This CDR3 has 16 amino acids. Germline CDR1 and CDR2: MNHNS and SASEGT. V was pared by 4 bases and J by 1 base, with 14 bases between. CDR3 nucleotide sequence: TGTGCCAGCAGTGGGCAGACAGCCCTAAGCAATCAGCCCCAGCATTTT. This codes for CASSGQTALSNQPQHF.

J is TRBJ1-1 and V is TRBV27; 8 nucleotides align to TRBD1. CDR1 is MNHEY and CDR2 is SMNVEV in the germline V gene (reference sequence). The length of the CDR3 is 16 residues. V lost 4 bases, J lost 0 bases, and 7 bases stayed unmatched. CDR3: CASSYTRGPMNTEAFF. CDR3 DNA sequence: TGTGCCAGCAGTTACACCAGGGGGCCAATGAACACTGAAGCTTTCTTT.

This chain links TRBV7-2 with TRBJ2-3, with D unresolved. Germline CDR1 reads SGHTA; CDR2 reads FQGNSA. CDR3 size: 15 residues. V gave up 5 bases and J gave up 0 bases, with 12 bases separating them. The CDR3 DNA sequence: TGTGCCAGCAGCCCGACGTCACAGAGCACAGATACGCAGTATTTT. Encoded protein: CASSPTSQSTDTQYF.

The chain employs TRBV18 and TRBJ2-5; no reliable D call. The CDR3 loop spans 12 amino acids. V was clipped by 6 bases and J by 9 bases, with 14 bases between them. Germline V gene sequence: CDR1 KGHSH, CDR2 LQKENI. Written as DNA, the CDR3 is TGTGCCAGCTCCGAGCTTGGCCGGGCCCAGTACTTC. Protein: CASSELGRAQYF.

CDR3 region: CASSLAVGGKDASTEAFF. In DNA form, the CDR3 reads TGTGCCAGCAGCTTAGCAGTGGGGGGGAAGGATGCGAGCACTGAAGCTTTCTTT. The chain employs TRBV7-9 and TRBJ1-1; D possibly corresponds to TRBD1 (5 bases). The germline V gene encodes CDR1 SEHNR and CDR2 FQNEAQ (reference sequence). The CDR3 runs to 18 residues. Trimming shortened V by 0 bases and J by 4 bases, and 21 bases separated the two germline ends.

The rearrangement links TRBV18 to TRBJ1-1, with D uncertain. CDR1 is KGHSH, CDR2 LQKENI, per germline. The CDR3 runs to 14 residues. Trimming took 5 bases from V and 4 from J, leaving 14 bases between them. The CDR3 sequence is CASSSTAPGTEAFF. The CDR3 nucleotides are TGTGCCAGCTCATCAACGGCTCCGGGCACTGAAGCTTTCTTT.

The V call is TRBV2, the J call TRBJ2-7; the match to TRBD2 covers 7 bases. Germline CDR1 reads SNHLY; CDR2 reads FYNNEI. V gave up 5 bases and J gave up 4 bases; unmatched junction bases: 14. CDR3 length: 16 residues. In DNA, the CDR3 is TGTGCCAGCAGTCCATCGAGCGGGACTATTAAGTACGAGCAGTACTTC. Its protein is CASSPSSGTIKYEQYF.

V usage is TRBV27 and J usage is TRBJ1-4; 7 bases map to TRBD1. Trimming at V came to 6 bases and at J to 6 bases, leaving 7 bases not matched to a gene. The CDR3 covers 14 residues. Per germline, CDR1 MNHEY and CDR2 SMNVEV (reference sequence). CDR3 sequence (DNA): TGTGCCAGCAGGGCGACAGGGACGGATGAAAAACTGTTTTTT. It codes for CASRATGTDEKLFF.

The gene calls are TRBV18 and TRBJ2-7; a weak D match, TRBD1 (5 bases). Germline V gene sequence: CDR1 KGHSH, CDR2 LQKENI. This CDR3 is built from 18 residues. V lost 1 base and J 2 bases, leaving 21 bases between the germline ends. This CDR3 reads CASSPLPPDSLAAYEQYF. The CDR3, as DNA: TGTGCCAGCTCACCACTGCCCCCCGACAGTCTCGCGGCCTACGAGCAGTACTTC. Using reference TRBV18 and TRBJ2-7 for the parts outside the CDR3, the full variable domain is NAGVMQNPRHLVRRRGQEARLRCSPMKGHSHVYWYRQLPEEGLKFMVYLQKENIIDESGMPKERFSAEFPKEGPSILRIQQVVRGDSAAYFCASSPLPPDSLAAYEQYFGPGTRLTVT.

The chain carries TRBV7-2 and TRBJ2-3; no definite D call. This CDR3 contains 15 residues. V shed 8 bases and J shed 5 bases, with 20 bases lying between them. CDR1 is SGHTA, CDR2 FQGNSA, per germline. CDR3 in amino acids: CASRGSPDRGDTQYF. In DNA, the CDR3 is TGTGCCAGCCGCGGCTCGCCCGATCGTGGAGATACGCAGTATTTT.